These 29 T cell receptor beta chains were all obtained from the same sample, sequenced in a study of shared T cell receptors in the human thymus. TCRdb's copy holds only in-frame clones and misses some; the assay was immunoSEQ multiplex PCR. Among some 700,000 clones listed, 88% were seen once. The sample also formed part of further work on human thymus T cells.

The sample taken for sequencing was thymocytes. These receptors came from a boy in the first two years of life with a congenital heart defect.

The rearrangement links TRBV12-5 to TRBJ1-2, with unresolved D. The germline V gene encodes CDR1 LGHNT and CDR2 FRNRAP. CDR3 length: 12 amino acids. Deletions cut 5 bases from V and 8 bases from J, with 12 bases between. The CDR3 spells CASGPRSGGYTF. DNA of the CDR3: TGTGCTAGTGGTCCCAGATCGGGAGGCTACACCTTC.

The chain combines TRBV27 with TRBJ2-5; the match to TRBD2 covers 7 bases. The CDR3 is 14 residues long. In germline, CDR1 is MNHEY, CDR2 SMNVEV (reference sequence). With 6 bases clipped from V and 10 bases from J, the junction kept 14 bases outside the gene matches. The CDR3 nucleotides read TGTGCCAGCAGCACCGGGACTATAAGAGGTGGCCAGTACTTC. Amino acids: CASSTGTIRGGQYF.

The chain joins TRBV20-1 to TRBJ2-7; D unresolved. Germline CDR1 DFQATT, CDR2 SNEGSKA (reference sequence). The CDR3 is made up of 11 amino acids. Trimming removed 4 bases at V and 3 bases at J, with 7 bases between. The CDR3 DNA sequence: TGCAGTGCTACGGGTCTCTACGAGCAGTACTTC. It encodes CSATGLYEQYF.

The chain links TRBV4-1 to TRBJ2-5, with TRBD2 matching 7 bases. CDR3 length: 17 amino acids. Germline trimming cut 1 base from V and 4 bases from J; bases unmatched to any gene: 12. The germline gives CDR1 MGHRA, CDR2 YSYEKL. CDR3 loop: CASSQGFQLARRETQYF. The CDR3 DNA follows: TGCGCCAGCAGCCAAGGATTCCAACTAGCGCGTCGAGAGACCCAGTACTTC.

The chain combines TRBV2 with TRBJ2-1, with 11 bases matching TRBD2. With V trimmed by 0 bases and J by 0 bases, 13 bases remained unmatched. Looked up from germline, CDR1 is SNHLY and CDR2 is FYNNEI. The CDR3 loop spans 21 amino acids. This chain's CDR3 is CASSEAHVRLAGGASYNEQFF. CDR3 bases: TGTGCCAGCAGTGAAGCGCATGTTAGGCTAGCGGGAGGCGCCTCCTACAATGAGCAGTTCTTC. The variable domain in full, with the rest retrieved from reference TRBV2 and TRBJ2-1, is EPEVTQTPSHQVTQMGQEVILRCVPISNHLYFYWYRQILGQKVEFLVSFYNNEISEKSEIFDDQFSVERPDGSNFTLKIRSTKLEDSAMYFCASSEAHVRLAGGASYNEQFFGPGTRLTVL.

The rearrangement links TRBV10-3 to TRBJ2-7; maybe TRBD1 (6 bases). V was pared by 7 bases and J by 7 bases, with 23 bases between. The CDR3 length is 15 residues. Germline assignment: CDR1 ENHRY and CDR2 SYGVKD. CDR3 protein: CAITPGGQGPGEQYF. CDR3 coding DNA: TGTGCCATCACCCCGGGTGGTCAGGGGCCTGGGGAGCAGTACTTC.

This clone was observed a single time. This same CDR3 is encoded by further DNA sequences in the sample. The chain couples TRBV7-2 to TRBJ1-3; 8 nucleotides line up with TRBD1. CDR1 SGHTA and CDR2 FQGNSA come from the germline V gene. J was trimmed by 1 base and V by 5 bases; bases with no gene match: 4. The CDR3 is 15 residues long. CDR3 loop: CASSPRTGSGNTIYF. The CDR3, as DNA: TGTGCCAGCAGCCCCAGGACAGGGTCTGGAAACACCATATATTTT.

CDR3 sequence reads: CASRTSGWNNEQFF. CDR3 bases: TGTGCCAGCAGAACCAGCGGGTGGAACAATGAGCAGTTCTTC. V usage is TRBV27 and J usage is TRBJ2-1, with D possibly being TRBD2 (6 bases). Trimming took 6 bases from V and 5 from J, leaving 14 bases between them. The CDR3 loop spans 14 amino acids. Per germline, CDR1 MNHEY and CDR2 SMNVEV (reference sequence).

CDR3 amino acids: CASRHYREGKGYTF. The CDR3 nucleotides read TGTGCAAGTCGGCATTACAGGGAAGGAAAGGGCTACACCTTC. The chain recombines TRBV12-2 with TRBJ1-2; the table's D call TRBD1 went unverified against the DNA. TRBV12-2 is tagged as a pseudogene. The CDR3 contains 14 residues.

The J gene is TRBJ2-1, the V gene TRBV7-3; tentative D call: TRBD2 (7 bases). Trimming stripped 0 bases from V and 5 bases from J, with 14 bases between. This CDR3 comprises 16 residues. Germline loops: CDR1 SGHTA, CDR2 FQGTGA. This CDR3 reads CASSLTGGLLHNEQFF. The CDR3 nucleotides read TGTGCCAGCAGCTTAACGGGGGGGCTCCTACACAATGAGCAGTTCTTC.

The V and J genes are TRBV29-1 and TRBJ2-5; D gene unclear. This CDR3 is 11 amino acids long. V lost 3 bases and J 3 bases, leaving 5 bases between the germline ends. Per the germline V gene, CDR1 is SQVTM and CDR2 is ANQGSEA. The CDR3 region has the DNA TGCAGCGTTGAGGCGGAAGAGACCCAGTACTTC. Translating it yields CSVEAEETQYF.

The chain employs TRBV10-3 and TRBJ2-7, with 9 bases that match TRBD1. After removal of 6 bases from V and 2 bases from J, the junction contained 5 bases not matched to a gene. Germline CDR1 ENHRY, CDR2 SYGVKD. The CDR3 consists of 14 residues. The CDR3 DNA reads TGTGCCATCAGAAGGGACAGGGACACCTACGAGCAGTACTTC. Translating it yields CAIRRDRDTYEQYF.

This clone has only one observation. The chain has TRBV28 and TRBJ2-3; 7 bases line up with TRBD1. The junction had 19 bases not matched to a gene; V was cut back by 5 bases and J by 2 bases. CDR1 and CDR2 from the germline V gene are MDHEN and SYDVKM. The CDR3 length is 19 residues. The DNA for the CDR3 is TGTGCCAGCAGTCTGGGCAGGGGGACGAGGTTAGCACCCACAGATACGCAGTATTTT. Its protein product is CASSLGRGTRLAPTDTQYF.

The V call is TRBV5-4, the J call TRBJ2-1; TRBD2 might be the D (6 bases). Germline V gene sequence: CDR1 SGHNT, CDR2 YYREEE (reference sequence). Trimming took 0 bases from V and 2 from J, leaving 9 bases between them. The CDR3 runs 15 residues. In DNA form, the CDR3 reads TGTGCCAGCAGCTTGGCCGGGGGAACCTACAATGAGCAGTTCTTC. Its translation: CASSLAGGTYNEQFF.

The rearrangement joins TRBV28 to TRBJ2-3; D may be TRBD2 (5 bases). The CDR3 totals 11 residues. Germline CDR1 MDHEN, CDR2 SYDVKM. V lost 5 bases and J 10 bases, leaving 10 bases between the germline ends. CDR3 DNA sequence: TGTGCCAGCAGTCCCTCGAGGGCGCAGTATTTT. Translation gives CASSPSRAQYF.

Details on this clone: This sample includes further DNA sequences coding for the same CDR3. The chain has TRBV28 and TRBJ1-1; D remains ambiguous. This CDR3 spans 12 amino acids. The germline V and J ends were trimmed by 6 bases and 0 bases, with 5 bases remaining between them. CDR1 MDHEN and CDR2 SYDVKM come from the germline V gene. DNA of the CDR3: TGTGCCAGCAGACCTATGAACACTGAAGCTTTCTTT. Translated: CASRPMNTEAFF.

The genes are TRBV11-3 and TRBJ1-5, with a tentative D call TRBD1 (5 bases). The CDR3 loop spans 15 amino acids. Per germline, CDR1 SGHNT and CDR2 YENEEA. V lost 9 bases to trimming and J lost 0 bases, with 15 bases between them. CDR3 sequence: CARSLGGSSNQPQHF. The CDR3 DNA sequence: TGTGCCAGGTCCCTGGGGGGAAGTAGCAATCAGCCCCAGCATTTT.

The J gene is TRBJ2-1, the V gene TRBV9, with TRBD2 identical over 7 bases. With 3 bases clipped from V and 4 bases from J, the junction kept 13 bases outside the gene matches. The CDR3 is 17 residues long. The germline gives CDR1 SGDLS, CDR2 YYNGEE. This CDR3 reads CASSGGGKRAPYNEQFF. The CDR3, as DNA: TGTGCCAGCAGCGGGGGGGGTAAAAGAGCCCCTTACAATGAGCAGTTCTTC.

The CDR3 here is CASSEWGDYEQYF. The CDR3 DNA reads TGTGCCAGCAGTGAATGGGGGGATTACGAGCAGTACTTC. This chain joins TRBV28 and TRBJ2-7; a weak D match, TRBD2 (6 bases). Germline V gene lookup returns CDR1 MDHEN and CDR2 SYDVKM. Trimming shortened V by 5 bases and J by 4 bases, and 12 bases separated the two germline ends. The CDR3 is 13 residues long.

The chain uses TRBV6-6 and TRBJ2-7; 9 nucleotides align to TRBD2. Germline V gene data show CDR1 as MNHNY and CDR2 as SVGAGI (reference sequence). V lost 2 bases, J lost 4 bases, and 6 bases stayed unmatched. This CDR3 has 15 amino acids. CDR3 residues: CASSYESGRSYEQYF. Written as DNA, the CDR3 is TGTGCCAGCAGTTACGAGAGCGGGAGGAGTTACGAGCAGTACTTC.

A single count supports this clone. The chain combines TRBV18 with TRBJ2-1; 12 bases fit TRBD2. The germline CDR1 and CDR2 sequences are KGHSH and LQKENI. V shed 3 bases and J 0 bases; nucleotides not matched to a gene: 6. There are 18 residues in the CDR3. The CDR3 is CASSPLAGGGSSYNEQFF. The CDR3, as DNA: TGTGCCAGCTCACCGCTAGCGGGAGGGGGGAGCTCCTACAATGAGCAGTTCTTC.

This chain links TRBV9 with TRBJ2-3; 12 nucleotides line up with TRBD2. V gave up 4 bases and J gave up 5 bases; unmatched junction bases: 11. CDR3 length: 17 residues. The germline CDR1 and CDR2 sequences are SGDLS and YYNGEE. The CDR3 sequence: CASSIGTSGPVGDTQYF. The CDR3 region has the DNA TGTGCCAGCAGCATCGGGACTAGCGGGCCCGTAGGAGATACGCAGTATTTT.

The J gene is TRBJ2-3, the V gene TRBV5-6, with 7 positions matching TRBD1. The germline gives CDR1 SGHDT, CDR2 YYEEEE. CDR3 length: 17 residues. V trimming: 4 bases; J trimming: 1 base; junction bases outside the gene matches: 12. As DNA, the CDR3 is TGTGCCAGCAGCCTCGGTCGTTCGGACAGGTGCACAGATACGCAGTATTTT. It yields the protein CASSLGRSDRCTDTQYF.

The chain links TRBV21-1 to TRBJ2-1; the DNA was not used to check the table's D call, TRBD2. TRBV21-1 corresponds to a pseudogene. This CDR3 region has 15 residues. The DNA for the CDR3 is TGTGCCAGCAGCAAAGGGCTAGGAGTTGGCAATGAGCAGTTCTTC. Its protein product is CASSKGLGVGNEQFF.

The chain couples TRBV27 to TRBJ1-5, with D possibly TRBD1 on 6 matching bases. V gave up 1 base and J gave up 6 bases, with 13 bases separating them. The CDR3 loop spans 15 amino acids. Germline V gene sequence: CDR1 MNHEY, CDR2 SMNVEV (reference sequence). The CDR3 DNA sequence: TGTGCCAGCAGTTTATTTTGGGGGCGCGGTCAGCCCCAGCATTTT. It specifies CASSLFWGRGQPQHF.

Points on this clone: One junction end does not reproduce the germline sequence, and a read error may be involved. The chain employs TRBV11-2 and TRBJ2-3; 10 bases are a match to TRBD2. The CDR3 is 16 amino acids. Germline values: CDR1 SGHAT, CDR2 FQNNGV. The chain's CDR3 is CACRPGMASGSDTQYF. The DNA for the CDR3 is TGTGCCTGCAGGCCGGGGATGGCTAGCGGGAGTGATACGCAGTATTTT. The entire variable domain, with the rest obtained from reference TRBV11-2 and TRBJ2-3, is as follows: EAGVAQSPRYKIIEKRQSVAFWCNPISGHATLYWYQQILGQGPKLLIQFQNNGVVDDSQLPKDRFSAERLKGVDSTLKIQPAKLEDSAVYLCACRPGMASGSDTQYFGPGTRLTVL.

This rearrangement joins TRBV5-1 to TRBJ2-7; 11 bases fit TRBD2. V lost 1 base to trimming and J lost 0 bases; unmatched junction nucleotides: 6. Germline values: CDR1 SGHRS, CDR2 YFSETQ. The CDR3 is 17 residues long. The CDR3 loop reads CASSLQTTSGSSYEQYF. The DNA for the CDR3 is TGCGCCAGCAGCTTGCAAACAACTAGCGGGAGCTCCTACGAGCAGTACTTC.

The chain links TRBV28 to TRBJ2-7; D perhaps matches TRBD2 (6 bases). V lost 5 bases to trimming and J lost 2 bases, with 13 bases between them. Germline V gene sequence: CDR1 MDHEN, CDR2 SYDVKM. The CDR3 spans 14 residues. CDR3 nucleotides: TGTGCCAGCAGTCCCGTAGCGGAGCCCTACGAGCAGTACTTC. Its translation: CASSPVAEPYEQYF.

This chain uses TRBV30 with TRBJ2-7, with D tentatively TRBD2 (6 bases). CDR3 length: 13 residues. V shed 8 bases and J shed 0 bases, with 14 bases lying between them. CDR1 and CDR2 from the germline V gene are GTSNPN and SVGIG (reference sequence). The DNA for the CDR3 is TGTGCCGGCGGGCGGGGACTCTCCTACGAGCAGTACTTC. Amino acid sequence: CAGGRGLSYEQYF.